Following are 4 T cell receptor beta chains from one sample sequenced in a study of radiotherapy plus CTLA-4 blockade in lung cancer. Produced via immunoSEQ multiplex PCR; TCRdb's table is partial and in-frame only. The data hold about 85,000 clones, with 86% observed a single time. The sample in question was peripheral blood, obtained from a patient treated with radiotherapy plus ipilimumab. These receptors originate from a human donor with non-small cell lung cancer who had a partial response to radiotherapy plus ipilimumab.

The chain has TRBV6-6 and TRBJ1-2; the D is unclear. The CDR3 length is 13 residues. Trimming removed 2 bases from V and 7 bases from J, with 11 bases in between. Germline V gene data show CDR1 as MNHNY and CDR2 as SVGAGI (reference sequence). The CDR3 sequence is CASSYDPSSGYTF. CDR3 DNA sequence: TGTGCCAGCAGTTACGATCCTTCGAGTGGCTACACCTTC.

On this clone: Other DNA sequences in this sample translate to the same CDR3. V gene TRBV30 combines with J gene TRBJ1-4; weak D call: TRBD1 (6 bases). Trimming took 3 bases from V and 8 from J, leaving 16 bases between them. The CDR3 length is 14 residues. CDR1 GTSNPN and CDR2 SVGIG come from the germline V gene (reference sequence). The CDR3, as DNA: TGTGCCTGGAGCAGAGGGGGGGCCGGAGAAAAACTGTTTTTT. It codes for CAWSRGGAGEKLFF.

The chain joins TRBV5-1 to TRBJ1-1; tentative D call: TRBD1 (5 bases). The CDR3 length is 12 residues. Looked up from germline, CDR1 is SGHRS and CDR2 is YFSETQ. V shed 0 bases and J shed 7 bases, with 7 bases lying between them. The CDR3 DNA is TGCGCCAGCAGCTTGGCGGGGGGTGAAGCTTTCTTT. As protein: CASSLAGGEAFF.

The chain couples TRBV19 to TRBJ1-5, with 8 bases aligning to TRBD1. With 8 bases clipped from V and 0 bases from J, the junction kept 12 bases outside the gene matches. Germline CDR1 is LNHDA and CDR2 is SQIVND (reference sequence). This CDR3 contains 17 residues. CDR3 coding DNA: TGTGCCAGTGGGGGGCAGGGGGCCTCCGCTAGCAATCAGCCCCAGCATTTT. Translation: CASGGQGASASNQPQHF.